This paragraph covers one T cell receptor beta chain sequence. In this sample, this clone turned up once. The antigen it binds to is not known. No much larger clonotype is one base removed from it; base qualities were not supplied. This sample is drawn from a study of CD8+ T cells in alopecia areata (dated by TCRdb to 2017 to 2018). For context, the study as a whole: The treated patients, all with moderate-to-severe alopecia areata, were enrolled in an open-label pilot trial of oral tofacitinib given at 5 to 10 mg twice daily. Patients received tofacitinib for 6 to 18 months and were then followed off drug for 6 months to check for delayed response and recurrence. Disease severity in treated patients was measured with the SALT score, which quantifies the percentage of affected scalp surface area. To study T cell clonal expansion in alopecia areata, the researchers applied high-throughput TCRbeta sequencing to both the C3H/HeJ mouse model and human patients. Human TCRbeta sequencing covered scalp tissue and sorted CD4+ and CD8+ peripheral blood T cells from patchy and totalis/universalis alopecia areata patients and healthy controls. Tofacitinib-treated patients had biopsies at baseline and at 4 and 24 weeks of treatment, with a later scalp biopsy in several patients. Clonality in the scalp was compared among normal scalp (n=4), patchy alopecia areata scalp (n=8), and alopecia totalis/universalis scalp (n=8). RNA came from the PAXgene miRNA kit for fixed scalp, the miRNeasy kit for PBMCs, and the RNeasy kit for mouse skin. Amplification of TCRbeta CDR3 regions was done by immunoSEQ multiplex PCR using 35 Vbeta forward primers and 13 Jbeta reverse primers.

Library preparation employed the immunoSEQ multiplex PCR assay. For TCR sequencing, RNA was extracted from every sample and reverse transcribed into cDNA to serve as template. SuperScript III was used to make first-strand cDNA, primed with a 2:1 mix of oligo-dT and random hexamers. A synthetic immune receptor repertoire was used to measure amplification bias, and any remaining bias was corrected computationally. Concerning the study's data processing: Raw reads were preprocessed to remove errors, and CDR3 was defined by IMGT conventions from the conserved cysteine to phenylalanine. Clonality was computed by normalizing Shannon entropy by log2 of the number of productive unique TCRs and subtracting the result from 1. Whether each scalp clone was CD4 or CD8 was inferred by checking scalp TCRbeta sequences against the CD4 and CD8 repertoires from sorted blood. The clones in this table, taken by TCRdb from immuneACCESS, are in-frame only. Not every clone is retained; where verified, under half of the shortfall comes from an unresolved V gene, and the cause of the rest is unknown. V and J calls plus clone size are reproduced from that table; the DNA served to infer D and trimming. The sample profile shows 110,000 or so clones; 58% of them were found once. The top ten constitute around 30% of the sample.

The CDR3 starts with the cysteine, ends with the phenylalanine, and has 14 residues. Of all the DNA, just the CDR3 is kept, 42 bases in frame from base 1. The germline V end is reduced by 1 base and the J end by 5 bases; junction bases left unmatched: 6. CDR1 and CDR2 (SQVTM, ANQGSEA) derive from the germline V gene. The time point label on this specimen signifies: around 28 days on oral tofacitinib. The treatment or condition label for this specimen denotes: oral pan-JAK inhibitor, 5-10 mg twice daily. Lesional scalp punch biopsies and peripheral blood were collected from alopecia areata patients. PBMCs were isolated by density centrifugation and stained for CD3, CD4 and CD8, after which CD4+ and CD8+ T cells were sorted on a FACSAria. Summary of the overall study and its limitations: Scalp clonality and the number of expanded CD8+ clones among the top 100 scalp clones were significantly decreased by tofacitinib. Unlike mouse skin, which is dominated by gammadelta T cells, normal human skin has resident alphabeta T cells that are also sequenced, and this complicates analysis of the scalp TCR repertoire. During tofacitinib treatment, many expanded lesional clones remained in scalp and blood, and this persistence may partly explain relapse after treatment is stopped. TCR sequences shared between patients were less clear than in mice, possibly partly because of HLA diversity in the patient population. Compared with normal scalp, lesional scalp had higher clonality and more expanded CD8+ clones, particularly in alopecia totalis/universalis, a pattern that suggests antigenic drive. Because the treated cohort was small and had just a single nonresponder, larger studies are needed to establish links between baseline CD8+ expansion and response.

Sequenced here: CD8+ T cells sorted from blood, sampled at week 4, from a patient treated with tofacitinib. This sequence was found in a human donor with alopecia areata. The rearranged chain carries TRBV29-1 and TRBJ2-7; a stretch of 9 junction bases matches TRBD1. The CDR3 reads CSVEGDRVFDEQYF. The nucleotide sequence reads TGCAGCGTTGAAGGGGACAGGGTCTTCGACGAGCAGTACTTC.